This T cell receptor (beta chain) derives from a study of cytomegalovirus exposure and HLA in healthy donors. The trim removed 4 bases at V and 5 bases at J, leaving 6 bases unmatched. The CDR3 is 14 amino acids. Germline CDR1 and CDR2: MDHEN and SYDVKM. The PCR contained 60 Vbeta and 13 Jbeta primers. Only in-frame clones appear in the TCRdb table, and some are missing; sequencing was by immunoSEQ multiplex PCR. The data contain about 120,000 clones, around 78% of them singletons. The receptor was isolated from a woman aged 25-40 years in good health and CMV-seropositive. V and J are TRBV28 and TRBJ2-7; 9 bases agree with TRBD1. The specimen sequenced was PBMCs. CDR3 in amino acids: CASSSWGQGNEQYF. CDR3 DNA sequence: TGTGCCAGCAGTTCCTGGGGACAGGGTAACGAGCAGTACTTC. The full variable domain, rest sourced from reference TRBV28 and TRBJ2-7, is DVKVTQSSRYLVKRTGEKVFLECVQDMDHENMFWYRQDPGLGLRLIYFSYDVKMKEKGDIPEGYSVSREKKERFSLILESASTNQTSMYLCASSSWGQGNEQYFGPGTRLTVT.